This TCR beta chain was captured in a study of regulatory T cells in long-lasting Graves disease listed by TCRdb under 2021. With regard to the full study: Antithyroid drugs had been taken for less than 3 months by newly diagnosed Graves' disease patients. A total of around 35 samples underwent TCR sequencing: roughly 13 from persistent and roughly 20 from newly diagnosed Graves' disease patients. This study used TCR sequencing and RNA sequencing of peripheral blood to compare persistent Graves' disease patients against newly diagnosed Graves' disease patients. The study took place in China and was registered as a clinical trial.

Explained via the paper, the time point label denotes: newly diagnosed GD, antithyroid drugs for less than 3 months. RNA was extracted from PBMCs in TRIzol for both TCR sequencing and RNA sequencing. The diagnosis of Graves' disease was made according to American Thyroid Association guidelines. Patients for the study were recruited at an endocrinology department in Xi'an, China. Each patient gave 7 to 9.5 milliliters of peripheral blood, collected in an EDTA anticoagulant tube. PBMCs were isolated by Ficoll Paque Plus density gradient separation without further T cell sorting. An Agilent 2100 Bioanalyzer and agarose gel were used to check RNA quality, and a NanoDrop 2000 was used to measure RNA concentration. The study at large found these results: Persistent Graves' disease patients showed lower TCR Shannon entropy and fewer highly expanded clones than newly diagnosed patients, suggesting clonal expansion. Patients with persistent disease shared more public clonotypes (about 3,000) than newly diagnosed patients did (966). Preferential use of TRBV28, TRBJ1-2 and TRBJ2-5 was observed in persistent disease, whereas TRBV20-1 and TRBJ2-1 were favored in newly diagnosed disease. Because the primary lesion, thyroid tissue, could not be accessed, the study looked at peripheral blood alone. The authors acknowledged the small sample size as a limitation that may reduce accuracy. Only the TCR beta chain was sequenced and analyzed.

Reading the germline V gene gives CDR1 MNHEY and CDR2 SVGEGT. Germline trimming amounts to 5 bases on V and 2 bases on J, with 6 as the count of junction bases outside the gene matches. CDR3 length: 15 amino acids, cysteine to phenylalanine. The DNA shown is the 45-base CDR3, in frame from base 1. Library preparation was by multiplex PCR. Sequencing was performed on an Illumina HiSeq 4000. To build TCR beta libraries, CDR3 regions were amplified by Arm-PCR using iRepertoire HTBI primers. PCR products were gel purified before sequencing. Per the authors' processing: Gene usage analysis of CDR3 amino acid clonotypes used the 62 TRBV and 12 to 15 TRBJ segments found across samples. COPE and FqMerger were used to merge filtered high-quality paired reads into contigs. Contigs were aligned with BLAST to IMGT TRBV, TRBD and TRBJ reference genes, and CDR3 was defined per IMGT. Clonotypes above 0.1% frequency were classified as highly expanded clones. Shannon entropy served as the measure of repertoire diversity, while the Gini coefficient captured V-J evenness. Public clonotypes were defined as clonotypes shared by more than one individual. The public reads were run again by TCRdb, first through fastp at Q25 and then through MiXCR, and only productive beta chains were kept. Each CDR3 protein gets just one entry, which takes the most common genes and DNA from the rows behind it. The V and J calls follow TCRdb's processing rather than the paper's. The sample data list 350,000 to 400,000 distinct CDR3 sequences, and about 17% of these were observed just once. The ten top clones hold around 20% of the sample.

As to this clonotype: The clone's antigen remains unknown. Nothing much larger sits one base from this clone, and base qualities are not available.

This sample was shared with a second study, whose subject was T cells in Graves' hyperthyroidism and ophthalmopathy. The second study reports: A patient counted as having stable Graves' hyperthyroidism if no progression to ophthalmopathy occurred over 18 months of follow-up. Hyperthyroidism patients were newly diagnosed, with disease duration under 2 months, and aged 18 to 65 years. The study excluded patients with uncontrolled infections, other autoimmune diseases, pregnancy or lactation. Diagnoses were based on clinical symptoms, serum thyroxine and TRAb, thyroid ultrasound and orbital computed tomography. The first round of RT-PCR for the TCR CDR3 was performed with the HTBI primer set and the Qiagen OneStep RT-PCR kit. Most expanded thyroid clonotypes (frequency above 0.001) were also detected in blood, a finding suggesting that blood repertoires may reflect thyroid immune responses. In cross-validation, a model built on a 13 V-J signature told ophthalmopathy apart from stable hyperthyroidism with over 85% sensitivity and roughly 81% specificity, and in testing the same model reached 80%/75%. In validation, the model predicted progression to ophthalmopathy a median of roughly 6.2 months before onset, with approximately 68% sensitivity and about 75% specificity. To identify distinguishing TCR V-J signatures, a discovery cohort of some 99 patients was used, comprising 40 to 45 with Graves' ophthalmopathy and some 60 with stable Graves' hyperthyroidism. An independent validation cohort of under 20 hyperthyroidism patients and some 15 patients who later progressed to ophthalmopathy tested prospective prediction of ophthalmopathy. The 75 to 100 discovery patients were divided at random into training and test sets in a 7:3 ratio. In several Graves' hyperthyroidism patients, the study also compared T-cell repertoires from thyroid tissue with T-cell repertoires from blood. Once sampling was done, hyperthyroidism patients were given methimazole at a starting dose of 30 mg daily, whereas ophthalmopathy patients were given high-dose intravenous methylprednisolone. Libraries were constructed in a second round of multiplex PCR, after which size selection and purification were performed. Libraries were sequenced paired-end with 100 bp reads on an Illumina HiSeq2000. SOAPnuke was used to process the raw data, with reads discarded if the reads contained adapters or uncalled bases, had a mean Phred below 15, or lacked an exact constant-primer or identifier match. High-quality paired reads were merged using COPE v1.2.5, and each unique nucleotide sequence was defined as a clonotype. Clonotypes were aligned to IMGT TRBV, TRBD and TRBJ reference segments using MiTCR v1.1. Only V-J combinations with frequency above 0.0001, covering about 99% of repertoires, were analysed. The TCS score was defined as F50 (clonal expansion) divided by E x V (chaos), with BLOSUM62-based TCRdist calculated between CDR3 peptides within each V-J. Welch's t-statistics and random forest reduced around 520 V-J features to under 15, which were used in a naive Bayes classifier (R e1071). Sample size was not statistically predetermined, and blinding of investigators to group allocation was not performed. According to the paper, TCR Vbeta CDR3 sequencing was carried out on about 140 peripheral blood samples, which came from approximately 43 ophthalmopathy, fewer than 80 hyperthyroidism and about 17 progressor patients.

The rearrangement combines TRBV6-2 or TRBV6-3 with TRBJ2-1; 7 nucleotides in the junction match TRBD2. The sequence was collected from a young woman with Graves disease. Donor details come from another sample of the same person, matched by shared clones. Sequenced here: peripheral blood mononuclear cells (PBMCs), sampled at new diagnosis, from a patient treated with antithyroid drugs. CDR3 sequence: CASSDGGGPYNEQFF. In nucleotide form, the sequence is TGTGCCAGCAGTGATGGCGGGGGACCCTACAATGAGCAGTTCTTC.